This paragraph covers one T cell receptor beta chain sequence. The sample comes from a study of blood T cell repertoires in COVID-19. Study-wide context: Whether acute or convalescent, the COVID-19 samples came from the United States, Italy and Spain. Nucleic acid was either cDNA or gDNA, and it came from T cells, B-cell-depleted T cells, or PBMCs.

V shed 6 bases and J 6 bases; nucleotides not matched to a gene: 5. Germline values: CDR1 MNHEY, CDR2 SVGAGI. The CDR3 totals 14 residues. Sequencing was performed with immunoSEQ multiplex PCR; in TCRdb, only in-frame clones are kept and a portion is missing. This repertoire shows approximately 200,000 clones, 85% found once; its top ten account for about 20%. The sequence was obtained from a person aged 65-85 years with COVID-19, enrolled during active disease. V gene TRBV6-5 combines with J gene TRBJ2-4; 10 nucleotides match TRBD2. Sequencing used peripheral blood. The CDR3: CASRAGGDGNIQYF. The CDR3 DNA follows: TGTGCCAGCAGAGCGGGAGGGGACGGAAACATTCAGTACTTC.